The entry below gives a single T cell receptor beta chain sequence along with its context. As yet, its antigen is unknown. This sample is part of a study of shared clonotypes between healthy human individuals. Germline assignment: CDR1 SGDLS and CDR2 YYNGEE. The CDR3 covers 17 residues. Trimming took 1 base from V and 6 from J, leaving 20 bases between them. TCRdb keeps only in-frame clones here, not all; method: immunoSEQ multiplex PCR. The sample holds around 1.9 million clones, about 93% seen once. General observations from the study: Shared across a few donors were around 5% of the naive CD4 clonotypes.

Naive CD8 cells were CD45RO-negative, positively selected for CCR7, excluding terminally differentiated effector memory CD45RA+ cells. Sequences were obtained from naive CD8+ T cells from PBMCs. The TCR originated in a man younger than 35 in good health. Some clones in this sample may be carry-over from other donors' samples. The rearrangement uses TRBV9 and TRBJ2-1; D perhaps matches TRBD2 (6 bases). The CDR3 DNA reads as TGTGCCAGCAGCGTAAGTGGGAGTCTCCTCGGGGGCAATGAGCAGTTCTTC. As protein: CASSVSGSLLGGNEQFF. The full variable domain, its missing parts supplied by reference TRBV9 and TRBJ2-1, is DSGVTQTPKHLITATGQRVTLRCSPRSGDLSVYWYQQSLDQGLQFLIQYYNGEERAKGNILERFSAQQFPDLHSELNLSSLELGDSALYFCASSVSGSLLGGNEQFFGPGTRLTVL.